This T cell receptor (beta chain) was retrieved from a study of blood T cell repertoires in COVID-19 (dated by TCRdb to 2018 to 2020). Background on the whole study: The collaborator samples originated in the United States, Italy and Spain and spanned the acute and convalescent phases of COVID-19. The dataset comprised deeply sampled blood TCRbeta repertoires from subjects exposed to, actively infected with, or recovered from COVID-19. A de-identified subject ID, COVID-19 status, age in years and sex were almost always included in the sample metadata. The material from the prospective study consisted of cDNA or gDNA derived from T cells, B-cell-depleted T cells, or PBMCs. HLA class I and class II types, where available, came from metadata supplied by the sample provider rather than from assay-based typing. A freely available public database, intended as a resource for researchers studying the immune response to SARS-CoV-2, is where the repertoires were released. Samples were obtained from the ongoing ImmuneRACE study (first 160 participants) and from about 1,300 subjects provided by 6 global collaborators.

Each collaborating institution followed its own protocols to collect whole blood in K2EDTA tubes. For TCRbeta analysis, collaborator samples were shipped as frozen whole blood, as isolated PBMCs, or as DNA extracted from either sample type. CDR3 length: 13 amino acids, cysteine to phenylalanine. Only CDR3 DNA is held: 39 bases, read in frame from base 1. V and J lose 6 bases and 4 bases, and a span of 12 bases separates them. On the study overall, not on this receptor specifically: Clinical and demographic metadata were provided uncurated, with the amount varying by source and participant.

TCRbeta CDR3 regions were amplified from genomic DNA using the immunoSEQ Assay, a bias-controlled multiplex PCR. Per the source publication's procedure: Within the assay, amplification of reference gene primers was used to estimate how many nucleated cells each sample contained. To quantify the absolute abundance of each unique TCRbeta CDR3 rearrangement, sequence reads were collapsed and filtered. For each sample, productive Simpson clonality was calculated as the square root of Simpson's diversity index over productive rearrangements. TCRdb carries this immuneACCESS record with in-frame sequences only. Its versions omit some clonotypes, under half of them owing to an unresolved V gene in the studies checked, with the rest unexplained. V and J calls and clone size are copied from that table; D and trimming were computed from the DNA. The sample profile shows 300,000 to 400,000 clones; roughly 90% of them were found once. Approximately 4% of the sample is in the top ten clones.

Concerning this clone itself: Its recognized antigen is unknown. No much larger clonotype is one base removed from it; base qualities were not supplied.

This sequence was found in a woman between 50 and 59 years old with active or convalescent COVID-19. The sample consisted of peripheral blood. The sequence joins TRBV12-3 or TRBV12-4 to TRBJ1-1, with the D gene too uncertain to name. The CDR3 amino acid sequence is: CASSLFEATEAFF. The DNA reads as follows: TGTGCCAGCAGCCTTTTTGAGGCCACTGAAGCTTTCTTT.